The subject of this entry is one T cell receptor (beta chain). Its antigen is unidentified. Trimming took off 7 bases at V and 4 bases at J, with 13 bases between the two ends. Looked up from germline, CDR1 is MNHNY and CDR2 is SVGAGI (reference sequence). CDR3 length equals 13 residues. This record belongs to a study of cytomegalovirus exposure and HLA in healthy donors. Study results and caveats: What was likely a sequencing artifact was a cluster of highly shared sequence variants.

Primers: 60 Vbeta forward and 13 Jbeta reverse. The table came from immunoSEQ multiplex PCR; TCRdb's copy has only in-frame clones and leaves some out. The repertoire consists of around 190,000 clones, with about 88% occurring once and the leading ten covering around 1.5%. The source is a woman under 30 in good health and CMV-seronegative. Sample: PBMCs. The rearrangement joins TRBV6-6 to TRBJ1-1; a weak D match, TRBD1 (5 bases). This chain's CDR3 is CASNPPGITEAFF. Written as DNA, the CDR3 is TGTGCCAGCAACCCCCCAGGGATCACTGAAGCTTTCTTT.